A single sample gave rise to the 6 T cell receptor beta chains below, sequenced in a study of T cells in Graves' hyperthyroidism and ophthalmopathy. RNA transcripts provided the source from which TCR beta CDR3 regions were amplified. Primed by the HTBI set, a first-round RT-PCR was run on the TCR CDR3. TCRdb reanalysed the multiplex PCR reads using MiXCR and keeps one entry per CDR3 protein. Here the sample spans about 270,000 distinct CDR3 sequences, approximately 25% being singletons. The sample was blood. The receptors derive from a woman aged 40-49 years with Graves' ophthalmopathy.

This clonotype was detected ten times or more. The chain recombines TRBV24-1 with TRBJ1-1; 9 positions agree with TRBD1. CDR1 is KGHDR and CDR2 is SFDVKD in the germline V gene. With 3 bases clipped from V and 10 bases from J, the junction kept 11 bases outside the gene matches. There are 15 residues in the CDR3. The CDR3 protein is CATSDKGQGGLRAFF. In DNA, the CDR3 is TGTGCCACCAGTGATAAGGGACAGGGCGGACTGAGAGCTTTCTTT.

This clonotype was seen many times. The CDR3 DNA reads as TGTGCCTGGAGTACAGCGAACACTGAAGCTTTCTTT. Protein sequence: CAWSTANTEAFF. The chain uses TRBV30 and TRBJ1-1; D unresolved. The CDR3 extends over 12 amino acids. V lost 2 bases and J lost 1, with 5 bases in between. In germline, CDR1 is GTSNPN, CDR2 SVGIG (reference sequence).

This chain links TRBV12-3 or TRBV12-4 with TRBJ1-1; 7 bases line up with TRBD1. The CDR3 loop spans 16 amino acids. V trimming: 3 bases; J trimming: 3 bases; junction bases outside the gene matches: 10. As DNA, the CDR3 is TGTGCCAGCAGTTTGACAGGGAGGAGATATTACACTGAAGCTTTCTTT. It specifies CASSLTGRRYYTEAFF.

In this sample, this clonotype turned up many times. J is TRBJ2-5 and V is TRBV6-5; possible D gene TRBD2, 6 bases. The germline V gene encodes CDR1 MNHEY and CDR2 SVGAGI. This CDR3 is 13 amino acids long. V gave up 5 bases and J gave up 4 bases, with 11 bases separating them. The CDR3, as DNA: TGTGCCAGCAGTAATTACGGGGGAGAGACCCAGTACTTC. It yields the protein CASSNYGGETQYF.

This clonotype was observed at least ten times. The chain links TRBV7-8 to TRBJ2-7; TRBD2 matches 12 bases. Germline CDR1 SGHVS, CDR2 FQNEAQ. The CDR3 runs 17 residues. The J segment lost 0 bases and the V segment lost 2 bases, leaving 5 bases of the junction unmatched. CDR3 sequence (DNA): TGTGCCAGCAGCTTATTCACTAGCGGGGGGAGCTCCTACGAGCAGTACTTC. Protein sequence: CASSLFTSGGSSYEQYF.

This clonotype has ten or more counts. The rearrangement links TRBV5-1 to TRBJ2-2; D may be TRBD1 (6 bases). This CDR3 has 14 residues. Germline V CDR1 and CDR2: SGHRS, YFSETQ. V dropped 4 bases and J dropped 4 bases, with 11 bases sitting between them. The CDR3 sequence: CASSPDRSTGELFF. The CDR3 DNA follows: TGCGCCAGCAGCCCCGACAGGAGCACCGGGGAGCTGTTTTTT.